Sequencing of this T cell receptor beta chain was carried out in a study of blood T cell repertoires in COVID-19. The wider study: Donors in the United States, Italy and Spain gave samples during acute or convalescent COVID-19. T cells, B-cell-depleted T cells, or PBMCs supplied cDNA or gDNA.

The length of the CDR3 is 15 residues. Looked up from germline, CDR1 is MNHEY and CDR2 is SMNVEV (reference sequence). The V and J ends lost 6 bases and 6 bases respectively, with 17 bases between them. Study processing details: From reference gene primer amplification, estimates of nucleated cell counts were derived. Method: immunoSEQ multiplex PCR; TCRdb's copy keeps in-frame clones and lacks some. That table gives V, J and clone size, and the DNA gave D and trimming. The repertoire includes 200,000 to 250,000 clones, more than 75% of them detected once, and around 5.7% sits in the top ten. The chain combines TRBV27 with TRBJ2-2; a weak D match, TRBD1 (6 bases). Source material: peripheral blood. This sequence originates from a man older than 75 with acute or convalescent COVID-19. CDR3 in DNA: TGTGCCAGCAGGGTGGGGGCCAGGGTAGCCGGGGAGCTGTTTTTT. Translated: CASRVGARVAGELFF.